This TCR beta chain emerged from a study of blood T cells in healthy people across ages. Whole-study results and caveats: CMV status of donors was unknown, possibly confounding expanded clonotype changes.

This CDR3 has 15 amino acids. The germline V gene encodes CDR1 SGHRS and CDR2 YFSETQ. Trimming left V 4 bases short and J 0 bases short, with 13 bases between. To note about this clonotype: Its antigen is still unknown.

Combining a sample-barcoded 5' primer with a J-beta primer mix, a second PCR ran for roughly 6 to 12 cycles. TCRdb reanalysed the 5' RACE reads using MiXCR and keeps one entry per CDR3 protein. The repertoire holds over a million distinct CDR3 sequences, around 43% seen once, with about 20% in the top ten. Extraction yielded at least 6 micrograms of total RNA per sample. The chain has TRBV5-1 and TRBJ1-1; D remains ambiguous. The clonotype was recovered from a woman aged 60-75 years in good health. Sequencing input: blood. CDR3 coding DNA: TGCGCCAGCAGCGTCAACGGGAACATGAACACTGAAGCTTTCTTT. This codes for CASSVNGNMNTEAFF.